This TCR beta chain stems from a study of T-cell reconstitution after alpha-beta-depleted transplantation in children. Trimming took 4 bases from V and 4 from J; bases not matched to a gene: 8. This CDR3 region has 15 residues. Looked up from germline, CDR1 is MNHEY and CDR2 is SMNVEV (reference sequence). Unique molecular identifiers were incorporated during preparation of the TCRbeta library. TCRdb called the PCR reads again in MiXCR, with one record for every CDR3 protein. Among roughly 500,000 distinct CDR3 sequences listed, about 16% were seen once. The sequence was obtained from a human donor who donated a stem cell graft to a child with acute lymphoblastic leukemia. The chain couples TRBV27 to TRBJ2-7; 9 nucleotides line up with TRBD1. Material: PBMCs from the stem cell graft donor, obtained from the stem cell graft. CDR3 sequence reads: CASSSGTGLLYEQYF. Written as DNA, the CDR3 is TGTGCCAGCAGTTCTGGGACAGGGCTGTTGTACGAGCAGTACTTC.